This TCR beta chain was retrieved from a study of T cells in Graves' hyperthyroidism and ophthalmopathy. The source material, RNA transcripts, was used to amplify TCR beta CDR3 regions. The HTBI primer set drove a first-round RT-PCR of the TCR CDR3. TCRdb processed the multiplex PCR reads anew with MiXCR; each CDR3 protein has one entry. The data contain roughly 420,000 distinct CDR3 sequences, around 13% of them singletons. Study-level points and caveats: The blood repertoire included most of the expanded thyroid clonotypes above 0.001.

This clonotype has a handful of counts. Its target is not known. The study left out patients who had uncontrolled infection, other autoimmune disease, pregnancy or lactation. The source of the PBMCs was less than 12 ml of fresh peripheral blood. Trimming cost V 2 bases and J 4 bases; bases outside gene matches: 8. This CDR3 is 14 amino acids long. Germline V lookup: CDR1 DFQATT, CDR2 SNEGSKA (reference sequence). The sample comprised blood. V and J are TRBV20-1 and TRBJ2-7, with TRBD1 matching 7 bases. This TCR came from a young woman with Graves' hyperthyroidism. The chain's CDR3 is CSARLAGGVYEQYF. The CDR3 coding sequence is TGCAGTGCTAGACTGGCAGGGGGAGTATACGAGCAGTACTTC.